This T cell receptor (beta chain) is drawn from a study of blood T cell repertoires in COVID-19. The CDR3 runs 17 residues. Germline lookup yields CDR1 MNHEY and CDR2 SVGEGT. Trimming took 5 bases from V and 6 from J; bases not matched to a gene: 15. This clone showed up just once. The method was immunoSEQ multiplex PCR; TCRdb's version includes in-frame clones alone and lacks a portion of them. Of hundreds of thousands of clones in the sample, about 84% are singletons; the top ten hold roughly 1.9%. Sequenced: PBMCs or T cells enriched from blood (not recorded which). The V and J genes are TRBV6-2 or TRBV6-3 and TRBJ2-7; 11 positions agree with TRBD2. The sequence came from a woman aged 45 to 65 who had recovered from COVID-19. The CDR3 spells CASSGVRGLAVAPEQYF. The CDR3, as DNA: TGTGCCAGCAGTGGGGTCCGGGGACTAGCGGTAGCACCCGAGCAGTACTTC.